The sequence of this T cell receptor (beta chain) was determined in a study of CD8 T cells in ankylosing spondylitis. MiXCR, run by TCRdb on the 5' RACE reads, gives a single entry per CDR3 protein. The table has 350,000 to 400,000 distinct CDR3 sequences, about 20% seen once. V dropped 2 bases and J dropped 4; count of bases not matched to a gene: 5. This CDR3 spans 15 amino acids. Germline V CDR1 and CDR2: MNHEY, SMNVEV (reference sequence). The source of this sequence is a male donor with ankylosing spondylitis or in good health (not recorded which). The J gene is TRBJ2-7, the V gene TRBV27; 10 positions match TRBD1. The sequencing input was blood, either unsorted or a sorted T cell fraction (not recorded which). CDR3 nucleotides: TGTGCCAGCAGTTTAATGGGACAGGGGAAATACGAGCAGTACTTC. Protein: CASSLMGQGKYEQYF.